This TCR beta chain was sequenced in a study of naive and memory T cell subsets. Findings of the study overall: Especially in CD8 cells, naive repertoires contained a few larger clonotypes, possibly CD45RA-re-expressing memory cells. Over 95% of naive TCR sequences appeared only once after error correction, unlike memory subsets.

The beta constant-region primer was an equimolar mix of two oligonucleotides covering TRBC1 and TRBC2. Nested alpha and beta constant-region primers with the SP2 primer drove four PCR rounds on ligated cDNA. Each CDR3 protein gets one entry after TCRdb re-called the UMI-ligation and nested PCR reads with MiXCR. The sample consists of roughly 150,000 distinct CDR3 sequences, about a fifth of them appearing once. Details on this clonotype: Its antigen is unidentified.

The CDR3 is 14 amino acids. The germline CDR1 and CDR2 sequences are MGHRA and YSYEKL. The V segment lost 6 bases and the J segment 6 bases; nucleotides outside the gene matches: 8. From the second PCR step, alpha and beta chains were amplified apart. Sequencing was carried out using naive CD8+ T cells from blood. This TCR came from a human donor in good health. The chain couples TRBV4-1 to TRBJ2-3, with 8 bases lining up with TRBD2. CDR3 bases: TGCGCCAGCAGGCGGGAGGCTGTAGGGGATACGCAGTATTTT. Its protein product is CASRREAVGDTQYF.